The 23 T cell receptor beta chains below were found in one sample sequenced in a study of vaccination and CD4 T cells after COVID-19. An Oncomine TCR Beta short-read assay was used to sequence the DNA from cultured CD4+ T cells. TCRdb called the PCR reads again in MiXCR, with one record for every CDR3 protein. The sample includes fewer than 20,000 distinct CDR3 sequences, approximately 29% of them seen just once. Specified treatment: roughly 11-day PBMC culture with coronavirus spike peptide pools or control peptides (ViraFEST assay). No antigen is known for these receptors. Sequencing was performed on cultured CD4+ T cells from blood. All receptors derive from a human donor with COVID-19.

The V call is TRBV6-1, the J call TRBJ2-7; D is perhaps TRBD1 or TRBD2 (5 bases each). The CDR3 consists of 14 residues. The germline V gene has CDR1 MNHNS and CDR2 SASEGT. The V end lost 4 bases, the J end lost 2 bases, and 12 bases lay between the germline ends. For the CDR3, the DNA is TGTGCCAGCAGTGGAGAGGGGCCCACCTACGAGCAGTACTTC. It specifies CASSGEGPTYEQYF.

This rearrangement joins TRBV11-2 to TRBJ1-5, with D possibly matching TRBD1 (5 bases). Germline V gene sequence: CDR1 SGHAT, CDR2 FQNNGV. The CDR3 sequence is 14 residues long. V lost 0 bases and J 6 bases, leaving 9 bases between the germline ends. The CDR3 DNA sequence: TGTGCCAGCAGCTTAGACAGGGTAGGTCAGCCCCAGCATTTT. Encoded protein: CASSLDRVGQPQHF.

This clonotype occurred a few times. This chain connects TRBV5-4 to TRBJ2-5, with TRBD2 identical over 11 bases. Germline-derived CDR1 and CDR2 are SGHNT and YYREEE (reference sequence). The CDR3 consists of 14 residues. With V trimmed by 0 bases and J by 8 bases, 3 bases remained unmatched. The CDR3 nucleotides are TGTGCCAGCAGCTTGGAACTAGCGGGGGTAACCCAGTACTTC. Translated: CASSLELAGVTQYF.

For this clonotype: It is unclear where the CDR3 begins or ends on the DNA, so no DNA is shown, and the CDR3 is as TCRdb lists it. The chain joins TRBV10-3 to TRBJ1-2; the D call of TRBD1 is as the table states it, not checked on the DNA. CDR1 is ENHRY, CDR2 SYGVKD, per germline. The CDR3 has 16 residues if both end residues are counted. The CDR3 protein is CATQAGQRSTNYGCTF.

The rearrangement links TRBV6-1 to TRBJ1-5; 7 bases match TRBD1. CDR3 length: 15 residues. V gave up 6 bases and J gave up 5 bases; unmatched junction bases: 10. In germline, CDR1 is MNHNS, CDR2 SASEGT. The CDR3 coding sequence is TGTGCCAGCAGACACGGAGGGGGCGCACATCAGCCCCAGCATTTT. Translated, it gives CASRHGGGAHQPQHF.

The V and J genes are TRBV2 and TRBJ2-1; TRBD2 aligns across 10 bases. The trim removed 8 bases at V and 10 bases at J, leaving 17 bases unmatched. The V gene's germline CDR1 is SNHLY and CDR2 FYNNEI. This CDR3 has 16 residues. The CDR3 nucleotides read TGTGCCAGCTGGGGCAGGGAAACTAGCGGGGTGAGGGAGCAGTTCTTC. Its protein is CASWGRETSGVREQFF.

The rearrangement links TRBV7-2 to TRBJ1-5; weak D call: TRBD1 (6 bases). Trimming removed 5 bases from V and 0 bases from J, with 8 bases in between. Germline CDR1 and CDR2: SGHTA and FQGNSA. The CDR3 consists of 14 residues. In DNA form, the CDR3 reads TGTGCCAGCAGCCCGGACAGTAGCAATCAGCCCCAGCATTTT. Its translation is CASSPDSSNQPQHF.

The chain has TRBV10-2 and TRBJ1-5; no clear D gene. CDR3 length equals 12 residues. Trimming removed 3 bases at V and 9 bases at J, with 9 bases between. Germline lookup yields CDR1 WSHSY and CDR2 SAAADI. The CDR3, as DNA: TGCGCCAGCAGTGAAACAGCAGGGCCCCAGCATTTT. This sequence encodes CASSETAGPQHF.

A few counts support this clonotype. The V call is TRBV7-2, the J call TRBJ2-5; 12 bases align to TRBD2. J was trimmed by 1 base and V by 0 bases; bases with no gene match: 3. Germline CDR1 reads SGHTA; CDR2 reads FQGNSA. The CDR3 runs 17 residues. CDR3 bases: TGTGCCAGCAGCTTAGCGGAGACTAGCGGGGGCCAAGAGACCCAGTACTTC. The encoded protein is CASSLAETSGGQETQYF. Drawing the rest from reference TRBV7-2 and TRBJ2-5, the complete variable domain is GAGVSQSPSNKVTEKGKDVELRCDPISGHTALYWYRQSLGQGLEFLIYFQGNSAPDKSGLPSDRFSAERTGGSVSTLTIQRTQQEDSAVYLCASSLAETSGGQETQYFGPGTRLLVL.

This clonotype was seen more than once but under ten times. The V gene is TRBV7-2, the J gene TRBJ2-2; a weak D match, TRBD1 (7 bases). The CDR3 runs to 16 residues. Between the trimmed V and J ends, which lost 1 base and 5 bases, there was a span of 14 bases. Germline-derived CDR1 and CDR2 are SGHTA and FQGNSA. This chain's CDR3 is CASSLGAGGRTGELFF. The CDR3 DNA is TGTGCCAGCAGCTTAGGGGCAGGGGGGAGGACCGGGGAGCTGTTTTTT.

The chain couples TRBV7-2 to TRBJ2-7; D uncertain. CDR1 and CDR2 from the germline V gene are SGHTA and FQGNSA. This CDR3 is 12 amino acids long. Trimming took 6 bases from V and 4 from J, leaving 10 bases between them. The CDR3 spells CASSNPVYEQYF. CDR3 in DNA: TGTGCCAGCAGTAACCCCGTTTACGAGCAGTACTTC.

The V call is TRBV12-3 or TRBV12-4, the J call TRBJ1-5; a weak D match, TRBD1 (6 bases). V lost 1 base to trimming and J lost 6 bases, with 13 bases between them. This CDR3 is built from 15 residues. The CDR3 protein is CASSLGGGFGQPQHF. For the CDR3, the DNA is TGTGCCAGCAGTTTAGGAGGGGGATTTGGTCAGCCCCAGCATTTT.

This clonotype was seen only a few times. CDR3 residues: CASAVDSRILSGNTIYF. The DNA of the CDR3 is TGTGCCAGCGCGGTGGACAGCCGGATACTCTCTGGAAACACCATATATTTT. This sequence joins TRBV6-1 and TRBJ1-3; D might be TRBD1 (6 bases). The CDR3 has 17 amino acids. With 8 bases removed from V and 0 bases from J, the gap between germline ends came to 20 bases. Per germline, CDR1 MNHNS and CDR2 SASEGT.

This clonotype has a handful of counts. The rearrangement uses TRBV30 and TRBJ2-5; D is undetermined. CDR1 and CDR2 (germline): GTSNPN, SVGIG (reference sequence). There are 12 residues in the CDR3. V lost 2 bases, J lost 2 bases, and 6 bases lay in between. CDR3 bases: TGTGCCTGGAGTTCCGGACAAGAGACCCAGTACTTC. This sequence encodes CAWSSGQETQYF.

The CDR3 region is CSASSPGTSRETQYF. The CDR3 region has the DNA TGCAGTGCTTCCTCCCCCGGGACTAGCCGAGAGACCCAGTACTTC. The chain carries TRBV20-1 and TRBJ2-5, with 9 positions matching TRBD2. This CDR3 region has 15 residues. The V gene end was trimmed by 5 bases and the J gene end by 4 bases; junction bases not matched to a gene: 11. The V gene's germline CDR1 is DFQATT and CDR2 SNEGSKA (reference sequence).

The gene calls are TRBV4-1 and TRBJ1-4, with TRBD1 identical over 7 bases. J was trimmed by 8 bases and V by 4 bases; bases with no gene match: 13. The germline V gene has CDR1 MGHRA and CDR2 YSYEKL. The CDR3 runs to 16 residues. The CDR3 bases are TGCGCCAGCAGCCGCCCTCCAGACAGGGTGGGCGAAAAACTGTTTTTT. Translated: CASSRPPDRVGEKLFF.

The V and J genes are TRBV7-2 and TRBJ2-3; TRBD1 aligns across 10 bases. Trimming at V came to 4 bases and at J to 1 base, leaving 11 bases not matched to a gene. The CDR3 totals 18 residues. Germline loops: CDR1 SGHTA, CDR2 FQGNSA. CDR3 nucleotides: TGTGCCAGCAGCTCAACAGGGACAGGGGTAGTGCGCACAGATACGCAGTATTTT. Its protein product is CASSSTGTGVVRTDTQYF.

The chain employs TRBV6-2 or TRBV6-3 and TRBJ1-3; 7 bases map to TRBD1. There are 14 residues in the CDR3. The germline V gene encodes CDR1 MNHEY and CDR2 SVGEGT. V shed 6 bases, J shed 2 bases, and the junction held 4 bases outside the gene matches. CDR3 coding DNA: TGTGCCAGCAGCAAGACAGGGACTGGAAACACCATATATTTT. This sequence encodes CASSKTGTGNTIYF.

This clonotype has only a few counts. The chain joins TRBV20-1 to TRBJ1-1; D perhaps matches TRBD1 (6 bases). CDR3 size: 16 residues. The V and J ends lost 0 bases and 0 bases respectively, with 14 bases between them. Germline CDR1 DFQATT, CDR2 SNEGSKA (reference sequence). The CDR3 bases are TGCAGTGCTAGAGATCTTCGGGGGGCGATGAACACTGAAGCTTTCTTT. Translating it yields CSARDLRGAMNTEAFF.

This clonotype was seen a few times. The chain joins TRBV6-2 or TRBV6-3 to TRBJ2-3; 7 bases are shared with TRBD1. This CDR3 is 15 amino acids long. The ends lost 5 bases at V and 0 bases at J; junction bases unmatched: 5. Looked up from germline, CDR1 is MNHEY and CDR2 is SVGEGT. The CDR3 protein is CASSTGVPSTDTQYF. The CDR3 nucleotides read TGTGCCAGCAGTACAGGGGTCCCCAGCACAGATACGCAGTATTTT.

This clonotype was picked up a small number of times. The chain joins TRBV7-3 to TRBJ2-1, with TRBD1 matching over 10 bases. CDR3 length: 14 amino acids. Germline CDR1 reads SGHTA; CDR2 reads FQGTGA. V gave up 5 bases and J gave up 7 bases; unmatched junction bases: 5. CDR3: CASSPDRGQNEQFF. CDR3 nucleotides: TGTGCCAGCAGCCCAGACAGGGGGCAAAATGAGCAGTTCTTC.

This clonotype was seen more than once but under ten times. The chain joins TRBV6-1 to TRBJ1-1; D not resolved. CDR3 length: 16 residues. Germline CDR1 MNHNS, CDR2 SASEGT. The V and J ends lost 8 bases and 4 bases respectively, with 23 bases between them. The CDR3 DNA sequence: TGTGCCAGCGGAACCTATTGGCGAGATATTGGCACTGAAGCTTTCTTT. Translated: CASGTYWRDIGTEAFF.

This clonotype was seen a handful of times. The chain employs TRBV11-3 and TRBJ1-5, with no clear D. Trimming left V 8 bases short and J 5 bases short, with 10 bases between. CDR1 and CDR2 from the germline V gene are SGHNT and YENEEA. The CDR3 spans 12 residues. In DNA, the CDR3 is TGTGCCAGCCGATCGTCACATCAGCCCCAGCATTTT. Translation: CASRSSHQPQHF.